This record concerns one T cell receptor (beta chain) sequence. As yet, its antigen is unknown. With survey level as its setting, the immunoSEQ assay was v3.0. The repertoire was sequenced with immunoSEQ multiplex PCR; TCRdb's copy has only in-frame clones and lacks some. The sample has around 22,000 clones, roughly 94% seen once. This record belongs to a study of long-term antiretroviral therapy in people with HIV. Study outcomes and limitations: Whichever time point was examined, clones expanded before ART dominated the repertoire. Controls had broader CDR3 length ranges than HIV repertoires did.

Participants who had HIV were, without exception, treated in the United States. The ends were cut back, 4 bases at V and 3 bases at J, with 16 bases in the middle. The CDR3 length is 15 residues. Per the germline V gene, CDR1 is SGHKS and CDR2 is YYEKEE (reference sequence). Sample: unsorted PBMCs, taken about 5 years after starting antiretroviral therapy. V is TRBV5-5 and J is TRBJ1-1; possible D gene TRBD1, 6 bases. The sequence was collected from a woman in her 50s with HIV. The CDR3 loop is CASSPPKTGYTEAFF. For the CDR3, the DNA is TGTGCCAGCAGCCCCCCGAAGACAGGCTACACTGAAGCTTTCTTT.